The present T cell receptor (beta chain) was sequenced within a study of blood T cell repertoires in COVID-19 (dated by TCRdb to 2018 to 2020). For the study in its entirety: Collaborator samples came from the United States, Italy and Spain and covered acute and convalescent phases of COVID-19. HLA class I and class II types, where available, came from metadata supplied by the sample provider rather than from assay-based typing. The material from the prospective study consisted of cDNA or gDNA derived from T cells, B-cell-depleted T cells, or PBMCs. The repertoires were made available in a free public database intended to serve as a resource for research on the immune response to SARS-CoV-2. Subjects who had been exposed to COVID-19, were actively infected with it, or had recovered from it provided the deeply sampled blood TCRbeta repertoires that made up the dataset. A de-identified subject ID, COVID-19 status, age in years and sex were almost always included in the sample metadata. Samples were obtained from the ongoing ImmuneRACE study (first 160 participants) and from 1,200 or so subjects provided by 6 global collaborators. What the work shows at the level of the full study, not this receptor alone: The quantity of clinical and demographic metadata differed by source and by participant and was supplied without curation.

As for this clone: The target of this receptor is not known. No much larger clone is present one base from it, and per-base qualities are unavailable.

V is reduced by 5 bases and J by 6 bases, leaving a spacing of 10 bases between them. The germline V gene encodes CDR1 SGHAT and CDR2 FQNNGV. The CDR3, from cysteine to phenylalanine, totals 13 residues. Only CDR3 DNA is held: 39 bases, read in frame from base 1. Whole blood was collected in K2EDTA tubes by collaborating institutions according to the institutions' own protocols. For TCRbeta analysis, collaborator samples were shipped as frozen whole blood, as isolated PBMCs, or as DNA extracted from either sample type. TCRbeta CDR3 regions were amplified from genomic DNA by means of the immunoSEQ Assay, a bias-controlled multiplex PCR. Concerning the study's data processing: Within the assay, amplification of reference gene primers was used to estimate how many nucleated cells each sample contained. Sequence reads were collapsed and filtered to measure the absolute abundance of every unique TCRbeta CDR3 rearrangement. For each sample, productive Simpson clonality was calculated as the square root of Simpson's diversity index across productive rearrangements. The source is immuneACCESS, and TCRdb retained only in-frame sequences with V and J called. Part of the clones is not carried over; for the studies checked, unresolved V genes explain less than half of this, and the remainder is unexplained. V, J and clone size were drawn from that table, and D and trimming were deduced from the DNA. Here the sample has around 130,000 clones; 85% occur a single time. The ten largest clonotypes hold about 3.2% of the sample.

This clonotype was sampled from a man between 50 and 59 years old with acute or convalescent COVID-19. The receptor chain draws on TRBV11-2 and TRBJ2-2, with the D gene too uncertain to name. Sequencing was carried out using peripheral blood. CDR3 reads: CASSLGAPGELFF. In nucleotides, the sequence is TGTGCCAGCAGCCTCGGAGCTCCCGGGGAGCTGTTTTTT.